The 5 T cell receptor beta chains presented below share a single source sample, sequenced in a study of Graves' ophthalmopathy and Graves' hyperthyroidism. RNA transcripts were the template, and TCR beta CDR3 regions were amplified from them. Following a first-round RT-PCR that used HTBI primers, a second-round multiplex PCR was carried out. MiXCR, applied by TCRdb to the multiplex PCR reads, yields one record per CDR3 protein. Of around 660,000 distinct CDR3 sequences listed, about two fifths are singletons. The sequenced sample consisted of peripheral blood. The receptors stem from an adult man with Graves' ophthalmopathy.

The sample holds many counts of this clonotype. The chain's CDR3 is CASSVAESRGNEKLFF. The CDR3 DNA is TGTGCCAGCAGCGTAGCGGAGAGCAGGGGGAATGAAAAACTGTTTTTT. This sequence joins TRBV9 and TRBJ1-4, with 7 bases lining up with TRBD1. CDR1 is SGDLS and CDR2 is YYNGEE in the germline V gene. J lost 5 bases, V lost 0 bases, and 7 bases had no gene match. CDR3 length: 16 residues.

The V gene is TRBV29-1, the J gene TRBJ1-1; 12 positions agree with TRBD1. The V segment lost 6 bases and the J segment 6 bases; nucleotides outside the gene matches: 8. CDR1 is SQVTM, CDR2 ANQGSEA, per germline. The CDR3 length is 14 residues. For the CDR3, the DNA is TGCAGCGTGACCGGGACAGGGGGCGGCCCTGAAGCTTTCTTT. Translated, it gives CSVTGTGGGPEAFF.

This clonotype showed up just a few times. The chain carries TRBV20-1 and TRBJ1-2, with a weak D call TRBD1 (6 bases). The ends were cut back, 3 bases at V and 5 bases at J, with 13 bases in the middle. The CDR3 is 13 residues long. Germline V gives CDR1 DFQATT, CDR2 SNEGSKA (reference sequence). The CDR3 sequence: CSASTGIVYGYTF. Here the CDR3 DNA reads TGCAGTGCTAGTACAGGGATCGTGTATGGCTACACCTTC.

Ten or more counts support this clonotype. This chain joins TRBV2 and TRBJ1-2; D is ambiguous. The CDR3 runs to 15 residues. Trimming pared 2 bases from V and 4 bases from J, leaving 14 bases between. Germline assignment: CDR1 SNHLY and CDR2 FYNNEI. The chain's CDR3 is CASSEQGNPIYGYTF. CDR3 nucleotides: TGTGCCAGCAGTGAACAAGGGAATCCCATCTATGGCTACACCTTC.

The genes are TRBV15 and TRBJ1-5; 9 nucleotides align to TRBD1. CDR1 and CDR2 (germline): LNHNV, YYDKDF (reference sequence). After removal of 3 bases from V and 11 bases from J, the junction contained 14 bases not matched to a gene. The CDR3 is 16 amino acids. CDR3 sequence reads: CATSSGTGPSVETQHF. The CDR3, as DNA: TGTGCCACCAGCAGTGGGACAGGGCCCTCGGTGGAGACCCAGCATTTT.